These T cell receptor beta chains were read from a single sample in a study of shared T cell receptors in the human thymus. Some clones are missing from TCRdb's copy, which holds only in-frame ones; the method was immunoSEQ multiplex PCR. The sample shows roughly 500,000 clones, more than 75% of them seen only once. These data were also reused for a study on human thymus T cells.

Source material: thymocytes. These receptors originate from a boy younger than two with a congenital heart defect. The CDR3 runs from the conserved cysteine through the conserved F or W. Fields, in order: J gene, clone size, D gene, V gene, CDR3 length, CDR3 DNA, CDR3 protein. A D gene is named only where the DNA matches it firmly. Size is stated for part of the rows, as once, few or many counts, or as a class when the clone is expanded.

>TRBJ2-1|once|-|TRBV19|16
TGTGCCAGTAGTATAGATCCTGTACCGGTGTACAATGAGCAGTTCTTC
CASSIDPVPVYNEQFF
>TRBJ2-4|-|-|TRBV7-2|11
TGTGCCAGCAGCTTGAGACAGACTCAGTACTTC
CASSLRQTQYF
>TRBJ2-7|-|TRBD1|TRBV5-4|16
TGTGCCAGCAGCAACCGGGACAGGGTGTCGGCATACGAGCAGTACTTC
CASSNRDRVSAYEQYF
>TRBJ2-1|-|TRBD2|TRBV4-1|18
TGCGCCAGCAGCCAAGGTCTAGCGGGAGGAGAGTCCTACAATGAGCAGTTCTTC
CASSQGLAGGESYNEQFF
>TRBJ1-4|-|TRBD1|TRBV2|16
TGTGCCAGCAGCGAGAGGGACAGAAGATTTAATGAAAAACTGTTTTTT
CASSERDRRFNEKLFF
>TRBJ2-3|-|-|TRBV28|13
TGTGCCAGCAGACCGGGAAGCACAGATACGCAGTATTTT
CASRPGSTDTQYF
>TRBJ2-1|few|TRBD2|TRBV28|15
TGTGCCAGCAGTCCAGTCCGACTAGCGGGAGGCCTGCAGTTCTTC
CASSPVRLAGGLQFF
>TRBJ1-2|-|TRBD1|TRBV13|18
TGTGCCAGCAGCCCTTCCCTAGGGGGGACAGAAGGGGACTATGGCTACACCTTC
CASSPSLGGTEGDYGYTF
>TRBJ2-6|-|-|TRBV6-1|17
TGTGCCAGCAGTGAATGTTGTACAGGGACTGGGGCCAACGTCCTGACTTTC
CASSECCTGTGANVLTF
>TRBJ2-2|-|TRBD2|TRBV27|18
TGTGCCAGCAGTCTAATCATAGCGGGAGATAAGAACACCGGGGAGCTGTTTTTT
CASSLIIAGDKNTGELFF
>TRBJ1-1|-|-|TRBV7-9|16
TGTGCCAGCAGCTTAGAGTCGCTAGGGGGAAACACTGAAGCTTTCTTT
CASSLESLGGNTEAFF
>TRBJ2-7|-|TRBD1|TRBV2|15
TGTGCCAGCCTCGGGACAGGGGGCTTATCCTACGAGCAGTACTTC
CASLGTGGLSYEQYF
>TRBJ1-1|-|-|TRBV21-1|14
TGTGCCAGCGGCCGGGGGGAGGGAAACACTGAAGCTTTCTTT
CASGRGEGNTEAFF
>TRBJ2-7|-|-|TRBV5-1|14
TGCGCCAGCAGCTTGAGAGGGCCATCCTACGAGCAGTACTTC
CASSLRGPSYEQYF
>TRBJ2-3|-|TRBD1|TRBV4-2|17
TGTGCCAGCAGCCAAGATCCTGGACAGGGAAGCGCAGATACGCAGTATTTT
CASSQDPGQGSADTQYF
>TRBJ2-1|-|-|TRBV25-1|16
TGTGCCAGCAGTGGGGCCCCATCCGGCTCCTACAATGAGCAGTTCTTC
CASSGAPSGSYNEQFF
>TRBJ1-2|-|-|TRBV5-6|16
TGTGCCAGCAGCCTCCATGGCCAGGGTCCCGAGCTTGGCTACACCTTC
CASSLHGQGPELGYTF
>TRBJ2-2|few|-|TRBV15|15
TGTGCCACCAGATATACAGGTTCGAACACCGGGGAGCTGTTTTTT
CATRYTGSNTGELFF
>TRBJ2-3|-|-|TRBV4-2|15
TGTGCCAGCAGCCAAGTACGGAGACTCACAGATACGCAGTATTTT
CASSQVRRLTDTQYF
>TRBJ2-2|-|-|TRBV13|17
TGTGCCAGCAGCTCCAGGCCCCGAGACTATATCACCGGGGAGCTGTTTTTT
CASSSRPRDYITGELFF
>TRBJ2-7|-|TRBD1|TRBV5-4|19
TGTGCCAGCAGCGTACTAAACCGGGAAACCGGGACAGCTTCCTACGAGCAGTACTTC
CASSVLNRETGTASYEQYF
>TRBJ2-3|-|TRBD2|TRBV7-9|18
TGTGCCAGCAGCCAACAAGCGGGGTCTAATTCACGCACAGATACGCAGTATTTT
CASSQQAGSNSRTDTQYF
>TRBJ2-2|few|TRBD2|TRBV7-8|17
TGTGCCAGCAGCCCAGGATTAGCGGGAAGCAACACCGGGGAGCTGTTTTTT
CASSPGLAGSNTGELFF
>TRBJ1-4|once|-|TRBV14|14
TGTGCCAGCAGCCGACACAGGGTCCGGGGGGGGCACTCCTTT
CASSRHRVRGGHSF
>TRBJ2-7|-|TRBD2|TRBV28|16
TGTGCCAGCGGAAGGTGTAGCGGGAGGCCCGGGTACGAGCAGTACTTC
CASGRCSGRPGYEQYF
>TRBJ2-3|-|-|TRBV29-1|14
TGCAGCGCTCCAGGGTCCCCCTGCACAGATACGCAGTATTTT
CSAPGSPCTDTQYF
>TRBJ2-7|-|-|TRBV6-1|15
TGTGCCAGCAGTGAATCTGGGGCCGCCTCCTACGAGCAGTACTTC
CASSESGAASYEQYF
>TRBJ1-5|-|TRBD1|TRBV30|12
TGTGCCTGGGGGGGACAGGGCGTGCCCCAGCATTTT
CAWGGQGVPQHF